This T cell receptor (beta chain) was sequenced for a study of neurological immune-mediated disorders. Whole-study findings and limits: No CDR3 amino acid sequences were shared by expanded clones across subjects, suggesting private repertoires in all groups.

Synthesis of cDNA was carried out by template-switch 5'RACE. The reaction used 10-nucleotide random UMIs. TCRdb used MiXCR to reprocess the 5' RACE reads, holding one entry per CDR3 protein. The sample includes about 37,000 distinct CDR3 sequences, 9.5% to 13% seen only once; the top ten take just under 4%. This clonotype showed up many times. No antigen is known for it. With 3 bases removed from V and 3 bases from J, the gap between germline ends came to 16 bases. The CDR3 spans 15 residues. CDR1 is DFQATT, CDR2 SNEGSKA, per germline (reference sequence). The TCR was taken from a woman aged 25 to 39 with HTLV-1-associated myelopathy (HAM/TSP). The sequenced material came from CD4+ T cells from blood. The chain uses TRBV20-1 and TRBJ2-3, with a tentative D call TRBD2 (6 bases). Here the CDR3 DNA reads TGCAGTGCTAGTTTGGGGGGTAGTAGGACAGATACGCAGTATTTT. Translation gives CSASLGGSRTDTQYF.